The 27 T cell receptor beta chains below were found in one sample sequenced in a study of response to subunit inactivated influenza vaccine (dated by TCRdb to the late 2010s). The library was obtained by RT-PCR. The sequencer was an Illumina HiSeq 2500. TCRdb took the public reads, trimmed them with fastp at Q25, ran MiXCR for clone calling and kept in-frame beta chains. Identical CDR3 protein sequences are pooled into one entry, listed with their most common genes and DNA. This sample has around 750,000 distinct CDR3 sequences in its table, and 21% of those were observed once. The leading ten clones occupy 10% of the sample. The specimen comprised PBMCs from blood, sampled about 5 days after vaccination. All receptors derive from a man aged 50 to 60 who received an inactivated influenza vaccine. Donor details come from another sample of the same person, matched by shared clones.

V gene TRBV15 combines with J gene TRBJ2-2; the D gene is possibly TRBD1 (5 bases). CDR3 size: 15 residues. Germline V CDR1 and CDR2: LNHNV, YYDKDF (reference sequence). Trimming cost V 4 bases and J 3 bases, with 12 bases left between them. This chain's CDR3 is CATSTKGVYTGELFF. As DNA, the CDR3 is TGTGCCACCAGCACAAAAGGGGTATACACCGGGGAGCTGTTTTTT.

V and J are TRBV12-3 or TRBV12-4 and TRBJ1-4, with D unresolved. The CDR3 length is 12 residues. Trimming removed 3 bases at V and 15 bases at J, with 14 bases between. DNA of the CDR3: TGTGCCAGCAGTTTTGCGAGGGCCCCGGTGTTTTTT. This translates into CASSFARAPVFF.

The chain joins TRBV20-1 to TRBJ2-1, with a weak D call TRBD2 (6 bases). CDR1 is DFQATT, CDR2 SNEGSKA, per germline (reference sequence). V lost 1 base and J 5 bases, leaving 12 bases between the germline ends. The CDR3 has 14 residues. CDR3 bases: TGCAGTGCTAGAGTTCACGGCGGGAACAATGAGCAGTTCTTC. The encoded protein is CSARVHGGNNEQFF.

V is TRBV25-1 and J is TRBJ1-2; TRBD1 might be the D (5 bases). This CDR3 contains 12 residues. Germline CDR1 and CDR2: MGHDK and SYGVNS. The ends were cut back, 3 bases at V and 7 bases at J, with 9 bases in the middle. The CDR3 here is CASSDVGAGYTF. In nucleotides, the CDR3 is TGTGCCAGCAGTGATGTCGGGGCTGGCTACACCTTC.

The genes are TRBV29-1 and TRBJ1-2; possible D gene TRBD1, 6 bases. V shed 6 bases and J shed 3 bases, with 14 bases lying between them. From germline, CDR1 is SQVTM and CDR2 ANQGSEA. There are 13 residues in the CDR3. The CDR3 DNA reads as TGCAGCGTCCTTGAGGGGGGGGACTATGGCTACACCTTC. It specifies CSVLEGGDYGYTF.

V gene TRBV9 combines with J gene TRBJ2-6; tentatively, D is TRBD1 (6 bases). V was cut by 2 bases and J by 2 bases, with 11 bases left in between. The CDR3 extends over 16 amino acids. Germline V gives CDR1 SGDLS, CDR2 YYNGEE. Here the CDR3 reads CASSVGAGAGANVLTF. The CDR3 nucleotides read TGTGCCAGCAGCGTTGGGGCAGGGGCTGGGGCCAACGTCCTGACTTTC.

This clonotype was observed a few times. This chain connects TRBV7-2 to TRBJ2-7, with D perhaps assigned TRBD1 or TRBD2 (6 bases each). The CDR3 runs 14 residues. Trimming cost V 1 base and J 4 bases, with 11 bases left between them. Looked up from germline, CDR1 is SGHTA and CDR2 is FQGNSA. The CDR3 nucleotides read TGTGCCAGCAGCTTAGTGGAAGGGGGGTACGAGCAGTACTTC. Translating gives CASSLVEGGYEQYF.

The rearrangement uses TRBV28 and TRBJ2-1; D is unresolved. V lost 3 bases to trimming and J lost 0 bases, with 12 bases between them. The germline V gene encodes CDR1 MDHEN and CDR2 SYDVKM. The CDR3 loop spans 16 amino acids. The DNA for the CDR3 is TGTGCCAGCAGTTTCGGCGGTCTTAGCTCCTACAATGAGCAGTTCTTC. It specifies CASSFGGLSSYNEQFF.

The chain combines TRBV6-6 with TRBJ2-7, with 7 bases that match TRBD2. The CDR3 is made up of 13 amino acids. With V trimmed by 6 bases and J by 7 bases, 9 bases remained unmatched. The germline V gene has CDR1 MNHNY and CDR2 SVGAGI (reference sequence). The CDR3 region is CASRLAPYVEQYF. DNA of the CDR3: TGTGCCAGCAGACTAGCGCCGTATGTGGAGCAGTACTTC.

The genes are TRBV28 and TRBJ1-4, with a weak D call TRBD1 (6 bases). V was cut by 4 bases and J by 3 bases, with 21 bases left in between. Per the germline V gene, CDR1 is MDHEN and CDR2 is SYDVKM. CDR3 size: 18 residues. The CDR3 sequence is CASSSFRGRGWANEKLFF. The CDR3 nucleotides are TGTGCCAGCAGTTCATTCAGGGGCCGAGGGTGGGCTAATGAAAAACTGTTTTTT.

This chain links TRBV7-9 with TRBJ2-3; the D gene is possibly TRBD1 (6 bases). The CDR3 has 13 amino acids. Germline CDR1 and CDR2: SEHNR and FQNEAQ (reference sequence). V gave up 6 bases and J gave up 6 bases, with 13 bases separating them. CDR3 amino acids: CASRKDSPDTQYF. The CDR3 region has the DNA TGTGCCAGCAGGAAGGACAGTCCCGATACGCAGTATTTT.

Ten or more counts support this clonotype. This chain links TRBV20-1 with TRBJ2-5, with TRBD2 identical over 8 bases. V trimming: 5 bases; J trimming: 4 bases; junction bases outside the gene matches: 9. This CDR3 contains 14 residues. The V gene's germline CDR1 is DFQATT and CDR2 SNEGSKA (reference sequence). This CDR3 reads CSAQIWTSTETQYF. CDR3 DNA: TGCAGTGCTCAGATCTGGACTAGCACAGAGACCCAGTACTTC.

The V gene is TRBV20-1, the J gene TRBJ2-6, with TRBD1 identical over 8 bases. J gave up 4 bases and V 3 bases, and 8 bases lay outside the gene matches. The CDR3 consists of 16 residues. Germline V gene sequence: CDR1 DFQATT, CDR2 SNEGSKA (reference sequence). The CDR3 here is CSASGQGALGANVLTF. CDR3 DNA sequence: TGCAGTGCTAGCGGTCAGGGGGCGCTCGGGGCCAACGTCCTGACTTTC.

This sequence joins TRBV24-1 and TRBJ2-5; D gene uncertain. This CDR3 spans 14 amino acids. From germline, CDR1 is KGHDR and CDR2 SFDVKD. Trimming left V 2 bases short and J 1 base short, with 7 bases between. The CDR3 DNA sequence: TGTGCCACCAGTGATTCAGGACGCCAAGAGACCCAGTACTTC. Encoded protein: CATSDSGRQETQYF.

The rearrangement joins TRBV28 to TRBJ2-3; D gene uncertain. Trimming removed 3 bases at V and 0 bases at J, with 7 bases between. This CDR3 has 14 residues. Germline CDR1 reads MDHEN; CDR2 reads SYDVKM. The CDR3: CASSFERSTDTQYF. The CDR3 coding sequence is TGTGCCAGCAGTTTTGAAAGGAGCACAGATACGCAGTATTTT.

This clonotype was seen a single time. The rearrangement uses TRBV20-1 and TRBJ2-7; TRBD2 aligns across 9 bases. The CDR3 has 16 amino acids. J lost 1 base, V lost 6 bases, and 13 bases had no gene match. Germline CDR1 DFQATT, CDR2 SNEGSKA (reference sequence). CDR3 DNA sequence: TGCAGTGCAAATATAGCGGGAGAGGGTAATTCCTACGAGCAGTACTTC. This gives the protein CSANIAGEGNSYEQYF.

This clonotype was recorded a few times. This chain uses TRBV5-1 with TRBJ2-3, with a possible D match to TRBD2 (5 bases). The CDR3 has 15 amino acids. CDR1 SGHRS and CDR2 YFSETQ come from the germline V gene. V lost 3 bases and J lost 0, with 11 bases in between. The CDR3 nucleotides are TGCGCCAGCAGCTGGGGAGCGGAAAGCACAGATACGCAGTATTTT. Translating gives CASSWGAESTDTQYF.

In this sample, this clonotype turned up once. The chain carries TRBV7-2 and TRBJ2-2, with 8 bases matching TRBD1. Trimming took 6 bases from V and 7 from J; bases not matched to a gene: 7. CDR1 is SGHTA, CDR2 FQGNSA, per germline. The CDR3 runs to 14 residues. CDR3: CASRLGQDIGELFF. The CDR3, as DNA: TGTGCCAGCAGGTTGGGACAGGATATCGGGGAGCTGTTTTTT.

V gene TRBV4-2 combines with J gene TRBJ2-1, with D possibly matching TRBD2 (6 bases). V lost 4 bases and J 3 bases, leaving 10 bases between the germline ends. In germline, CDR1 is LGHNA, CDR2 YNFKEQ. The CDR3 is made up of 14 amino acids. CDR3: CASSPGSNYNEQFF. The CDR3 DNA is TGTGCCAGCAGCCCCGGGAGTAACTACAATGAGCAGTTCTTC.

The chain links TRBV6-5 to TRBJ2-2; perhaps D is TRBD1 or TRBD2 (5 bases each). V was clipped by 4 bases and J by 1 base, with 13 bases between them. CDR1 is MNHEY and CDR2 is SVGAGI in the germline V gene. This CDR3 has 16 amino acids. CDR3 DNA sequence: TGTGCCAGCAGTTCCCAGTGGGACGGGAACACCGGGGAGCTGTTTTTT. Amino acids: CASSSQWDGNTGELFF.

This clonotype was detected only a few times. The rearrangement links TRBV20-1 to TRBJ2-1, with D hard to call. The germline CDR1 and CDR2 sequences are DFQATT and SNEGSKA (reference sequence). With 0 bases removed from V and 8 bases from J, the gap between germline ends came to 8 bases. The CDR3 spans 12 residues. The CDR3 DNA is TGCAGTGCTAGAGATCGAGACTATGAGCAGTTCTTC. Protein product: CSARDRDYEQFF.

This clonotype was recorded a few times. The V gene is TRBV5-4, the J gene TRBJ2-1, with D perhaps matching TRBD2 (6 bases). V lost 1 base and J lost 0, with 11 bases in between. The V gene's germline CDR1 is SGHNT and CDR2 YYREEE (reference sequence). The CDR3 extends over 16 amino acids. The CDR3 DNA follows: TGTGCCAGCAGCTTGACTAGCCCCCTCTCCTACAATGAGCAGTTCTTC. This translates into CASSLTSPLSYNEQFF.

The rearrangement joins TRBV12-3 or TRBV12-4 to TRBJ2-3; the D gene is possibly TRBD1 (6 bases). The CDR3 runs 17 residues. With 5 bases removed from V and 2 bases from J, the gap between germline ends came to 20 bases. The CDR3 DNA sequence: TGTGCCAGCAGTGCTTACTCCCAGGGGTTTATCACAGATACGCAGTATTTT. Protein: CASSAYSQGFITDTQYF.

This clonotype has just a few counts. The gene calls are TRBV6-1 and TRBJ2-1; D call uncertain. V lost 1 base to trimming and J lost 7 bases, with 14 bases between them. This CDR3 spans 15 amino acids. Germline CDR1 and CDR2: MNHNS and SASEGT. CDR3 in amino acids: CASSEVLVSGNEQFF. The CDR3 coding sequence is TGTGCCAGCAGTGAAGTTCTGGTTAGTGGGAATGAGCAGTTCTTC.

The table lists this clonotype with a count of one. The chain has TRBV10-3 and TRBJ2-5; 11 nucleotides line up with TRBD2. Germline CDR1 is ENHRY and CDR2 is SYGVKD. This CDR3 has 15 amino acids. V trimming: 7 bases; J trimming: 1 base; junction bases outside the gene matches: 5. CDR3 sequence reads: CAINDLAGGQETQYF. CDR3 coding DNA: TGTGCCATCAACGATCTAGCGGGGGGCCAAGAGACCCAGTACTTC.

The chain recombines TRBV7-8 with TRBJ1-1; 7 nucleotides line up with TRBD1. This CDR3 comprises 14 residues. The junction had 7 bases not matched to a gene; V was cut back by 5 bases and J by 4 bases. CDR1 and CDR2 from the germline V gene are SGHVS and FQNEAQ. CDR3: CASSAAGGRTEAFF. Here the CDR3 DNA reads TGTGCCAGCAGCGCCGCAGGGGGACGCACTGAAGCTTTCTTT.

The chain carries TRBV11-2 and TRBJ1-1, with D possibly being TRBD1 (5 bases). The CDR3 covers 15 residues. Germline V CDR1 and CDR2: SGHAT, FQNNGV. V gave up 1 base and J gave up 1 base, with 10 bases separating them. CDR3 DNA sequence: TGTGCCAGCAGCTTAGCGGGACCTAGGAACACTGAAGCTTTCTTT. Amino acids: CASSLAGPRNTEAFF.